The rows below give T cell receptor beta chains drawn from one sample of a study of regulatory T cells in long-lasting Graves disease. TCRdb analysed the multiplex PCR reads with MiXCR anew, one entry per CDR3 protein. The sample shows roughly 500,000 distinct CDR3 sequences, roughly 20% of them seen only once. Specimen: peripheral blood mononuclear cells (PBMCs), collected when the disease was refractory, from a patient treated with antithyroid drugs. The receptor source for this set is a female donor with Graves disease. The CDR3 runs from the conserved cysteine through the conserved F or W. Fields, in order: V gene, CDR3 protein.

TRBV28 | CASTLFSGTNQPQHF
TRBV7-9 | CASSSQGESYEQYF
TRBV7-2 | CASSARTANTGELFF
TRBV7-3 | CASSSHGGAQETQYF
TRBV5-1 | CASSLAGTGPYEQYF
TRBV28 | CASTGMGQPQHF
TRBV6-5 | CASSFVGDEQYF
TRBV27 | CASSLKASGTTEQYF
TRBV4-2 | CASSQEDRGSYEQYF
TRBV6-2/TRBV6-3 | CASSYSGTDNSPLHF
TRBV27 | CASGRTGRGYTF
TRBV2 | CASSKRTSGNTGELFF
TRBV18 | CASSGQGPGDEQYF
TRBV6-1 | CASSAWTHNEQFF
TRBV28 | CASSPRDFQETQYF
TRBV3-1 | CASSPALSYEQYF
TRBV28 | CASILYRGQGNTEAFF
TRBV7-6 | CTSSLGVGTEAFF
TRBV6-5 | CASSYGSRLPRAVVLGTQYF
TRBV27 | CASSTLWTGSQPQHF
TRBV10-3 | CATRNQGEENTGELFF
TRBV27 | CASSLFSGAPYEQYF
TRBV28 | CASSLPENYGYTF
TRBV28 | CASSPPPHRGNQPQHF
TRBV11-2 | CASSSGVGPAYEQYF
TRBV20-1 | CSARDWRGVHNSPLHF
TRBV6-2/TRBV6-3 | CASSDHSYEQYF
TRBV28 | CASSPGSKYGYTF
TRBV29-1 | CSVVLDWGANTEAFF
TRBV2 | CASIFSGRAAGELFF
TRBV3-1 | CASSQGGYGGYEQYF
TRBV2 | CASSEIGGMNTEAFF
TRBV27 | CAGSLHVLYEQYF
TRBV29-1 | CSVARGGRKNYGYTF
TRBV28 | CASSSPRVDRGAEAFF
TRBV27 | CASSLWGRDTEAFF
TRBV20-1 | CSARRRGTGELFF
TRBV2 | CASSRDTWNEQYF
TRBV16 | CASSPTRAANEKLFF